These 8 T cell receptor beta chains were all obtained from the same sample, sequenced in a study of T-cell memory formation after mild COVID-19. TCRdb ran MiXCR on the 5' RACE reads and lists one entry per CDR3 protein. The repertoire holds approximately 340,000 distinct CDR3 sequences, 10% to 15% seen once, with 20% to 25% in the top ten. Sequencing used PBMCs or a T cell subset sorted from them (not recorded which). The origin of the receptors is a man between 18 and 29 years old who had mild COVID-19 (a few samples of this study predate the infection). Cell type and time point are not known.

This clonotype came up a few times. This chain connects TRBV12-3 or TRBV12-4 to TRBJ2-2, with D unresolved. Trimming left V 8 bases short and J 2 bases short, with 12 bases between. CDR3 length: 14 amino acids. The CDR3 loop is CASQGLYNTGELFF. The CDR3 DNA reads as TGTGCCAGCCAAGGGCTCTACAACACCGGGGAGCTGTTTTTT.

V is TRBV13 and J is TRBJ2-3; TRBD2 agrees at 12 bases. Germline V gene data show CDR1 as PRHDT and CDR2 as FYEKMQ (reference sequence). V lost 5 bases, J lost 1 base, and 13 bases stayed unmatched. This CDR3 has 19 amino acids. The CDR3 bases are TGTGCCAGCAGCCCCTGGACTAGCGGGGCCGCCCCTCGCACAGATACGCAGTATTTT. It yields the protein CASSPWTSGAAPRTDTQYF.

This clonotype was detected many times. The gene calls are TRBV7-9 and TRBJ2-7; 8 nucleotides match TRBD1. From germline, CDR1 is SEHNR and CDR2 FQNEAQ (reference sequence). Trimming removed 3 bases from V and 5 bases from J; junction bases left unmatched: 3. This CDR3 region has 13 residues. This chain's CDR3 is CASSFQGANEQYF. In nucleotides, the CDR3 is TGTGCCAGCAGCTTCCAGGGGGCTAACGAGCAGTACTTC.

With regard to this clonotype: A read error may explain this, as a much larger clone is one base away. The chain uses TRBV7-3 and TRBJ2-2; D is perhaps TRBD1 or TRBD2 (5 bases each). Germline CDR1 reads SGHTA; CDR2 reads FQGTGA. This CDR3 spans 15 amino acids. V was cut by 2 bases and J by 6 bases, with 13 bases left in between. The CDR3 DNA sequence: TGTGCCAGCAGCTTAGGGGCGAGGGGCCCCGGGGAGCTGTTTTTT. Protein product: CASSLGARGPGELFF.

The chain joins TRBV6-6 to TRBJ2-1; 7 bases are shared with TRBD2. The V segment lost 7 bases and the J segment 8 bases; nucleotides outside the gene matches: 5. The germline gives CDR1 MNHNY, CDR2 SVGAGI (reference sequence). There are 12 residues in the CDR3. The CDR3 DNA reads TGTGCCAGCACCGTTGGGGGGGATGAGCAGTTCTTC. This encodes CASTVGGDEQFF.

Ten or more counts support this clonotype. CDR3 bases: TGCAGTGCTAGTGGGAGGACCCAAGCCGCTTTCTTT. It yields the protein CSASGRTQAAFF. This sequence joins TRBV20-1 and TRBJ1-1; D is uncertain. The CDR3 is made up of 12 amino acids. Germline V CDR1 and CDR2: DFQATT, SNEGSKA (reference sequence). Trimming removed 3 bases at V and 11 bases at J, with 16 bases between.

The chain links TRBV28 to TRBJ2-1, with TRBD2 matching over 8 bases. CDR3 length: 13 amino acids. Losses at the gene ends were 2 bases for V and 10 bases for J; bases not matched to a gene: 4. CDR1 is MDHEN and CDR2 is SYDVKM in the germline V gene. The CDR3 bases are TGTGCCAGCAGTTTAGTACTAGCGGACGAGCAGTTCTTC. It encodes CASSLVLADEQFF.

The V call is TRBV15, the J call TRBJ1-2, with D possibly being TRBD1 (5 bases). V shed 1 base and J shed 0 bases, with 15 bases lying between them. The CDR3 is made up of 17 amino acids. CDR1 is LNHNV, CDR2 YYDKDF, per germline (reference sequence). This CDR3 reads CATSRVIMVGANYGYTF. In DNA, the CDR3 is TGTGCCACCAGCAGAGTGATAATGGTGGGGGCTAACTATGGCTACACCTTC.